A single TCR beta chain is shown here with its context. The data stem from a study of T cells in Graves' hyperthyroidism and ophthalmopathy. Study overall: The blood sample was taken at first diagnosis, before treatment began.

Hyperthyroidism patients were newly diagnosed, had disease duration under 2 months, and were aged 18 to 65 years. Researchers barred patients who had uncontrolled infection, other autoimmune disease, pregnancy or lactation. Orbital computed tomography and thyroid ultrasound, together with serum TRAb and thyroxine and clinical symptoms, were used for diagnoses. RNA transcripts were the template for amplifying TCR beta CDR3 regions. First-round RT-PCR targeting the TCR CDR3 was performed with the HTBI primer set. A single record per CDR3 protein comes from TCRdb applying MiXCR to the multiplex PCR reads. Of 500,000 to 600,000 distinct CDR3 sequences in the sample, around 15% are singletons; the top ten hold under 20%. Germline CDR1 SEHNR, CDR2 FQNEAQ (reference sequence). Trimming removed 5 bases from V and 14 bases from J, with 15 bases in between. The CDR3 sequence is 11 residues long.

This clonotype was obtained from a woman between 18 and 29 years old with Graves' hyperthyroidism. Sequencing was performed on blood. The gene calls are TRBV7-9 and TRBJ2-5; possibly TRBD2 for D (5 bases). The CDR3 sequence is CASSLGREPYF. CDR3 bases: TGTGCCAGCAGCCTCGGACGGGAACCCTACTTC.